Presented here are 6 T cell receptor beta chains from one specimen sequenced in a study of neoadjuvant nivolumab and ipilimumab in lung cancer. Sequenced by immunoSEQ multiplex PCR; TCRdb stores in-frame clones only, minus some. Of around 6,000 clones listed, less than 75% are singletons. The material was tumor tissue, obtained after neoadjuvant nivolumab, alone or with ipilimumab, at or shortly before surgery. The origin of the receptors is an adult with non-small cell lung cancer.

This clone appeared a single time. The chain carries TRBV2 and TRBJ2-7; D is undetermined. The CDR3 sequence is 11 residues long. Germline V gives CDR1 SNHLY, CDR2 FYNNEI. The germline V and J ends were trimmed by 3 bases and 3 bases, with 3 bases remaining between them. The CDR3 loop reads CASSDYYEQYF. In nucleotides, the CDR3 is TGTGCCAGCAGTGATTACTACGAGCAGTACTTC.

The chain has TRBV5-1 and TRBJ2-3; D might be TRBD1 (6 bases). Looked up from germline, CDR1 is SGHRS and CDR2 is YFSETQ. Trimming stripped 3 bases from V and 4 bases from J, with 15 bases between. The CDR3 is 15 amino acids. The CDR3 nucleotides read TGCGCCAGCAGCTATACAGGGTTGTTGGCAGATACGCAGTATTTT. It encodes CASSYTGLLADTQYF. Full variable domain (outside the CDR3, taken from reference TRBV5-1 and TRBJ2-3): KAGVTQTPRYLIKTRGQQVTLSCSPISGHRSVSWYQQTPGQGLQFLFEYFSETQRNKGNFPGRFSGRQFSNSRSEMNVSTLELGDSALYLCASSYTGLLADTQYFGPGTRLTVL.

This clone was seen once. Given a far larger clone just one base away, this is likely a sequencing read error. The rearrangement uses TRBV5-1 and TRBJ2-7; tentatively, D is TRBD1 (7 bases). The germline V gene encodes CDR1 SGHRS and CDR2 YFSETQ. V was shortened by 2 bases and J by 4 bases, with 16 bases between the two germline ends. This CDR3 comprises 15 residues. CDR3 in amino acids: CASSLGGRLAYEQYF. The CDR3 coding sequence is TGCGCCAGCAGCTTAGGGGGCCGGCTAGCGTACGAGCAGTACTTC.

The chain uses TRBV6-6 and TRBJ2-1, with D maybe TRBD2 (6 bases). CDR1 is MNHNY and CDR2 is SVGAGI in the germline V gene (reference sequence). The V gene lost 6 bases and the J gene lost 10 bases, with 16 bases spanning the gap. This CDR3 contains 13 residues. Here the CDR3 reads CASRPPNRGEQFF. The CDR3 region has the DNA TGTGCCAGCAGACCGCCGAACCGGGGGGAGCAGTTCTTC.

This clone turned up a few times. The chain uses TRBV5-6 and TRBJ1-1; D remains ambiguous. The CDR3 covers 13 residues. From germline, CDR1 is SGHDT and CDR2 YYEEEE. V was cut by 4 bases and J by 0 bases, with 7 bases left in between. CDR3 residues: CASSASVNTEAFF. CDR3 DNA: TGTGCCAGCAGCGCCAGTGTGAACACTGAAGCTTTCTTT.

This clone is medium-sized. The chain combines TRBV2 with TRBJ1-2, with TRBD1 identical over 7 bases. The V and J ends lost 7 bases and 0 bases, in that order; junction bases with no gene match: 5. Germline CDR1 reads SNHLY; CDR2 reads FYNNEI. The CDR3 is 14 amino acids. CDR3 sequence: CASTGQGANYGYTF. The DNA for the CDR3 is TGTGCCAGCACGGGGCAGGGGGCTAACTATGGCTACACCTTC.